The sequence of this TCR beta chain was determined in a study of blood T cell repertoires in COVID-19. Study-wide context: Both acute and convalescent COVID-19 samples were obtained from the United States, Italy and Spain. From T cells, B-cell-depleted T cells, or PBMCs came the material, which was cDNA or gDNA.

V lost 4 bases, J lost 0 bases, and 16 bases lay in between. This CDR3 region has 15 residues. Germline V CDR1 and CDR2: SQVTM, ANQGSEA. This clone has just one count. In the original workflow: Amplification with reference gene primers provided the estimates of nucleated cell counts. Here immunoSEQ multiplex PCR was the method, and the copy in TCRdb shows in-frame clones only, minus some. For V, J and clone size, that table is used; D and trimming come from the DNA. The sample shows some 200,000 clones, roughly 90% of them seen only once. The TCR originated in a woman in her seventies with acute or convalescent COVID-19. The rearrangement uses TRBV29-1 and TRBJ2-7, with D possibly being TRBD2 (5 bases). The specimen was peripheral blood. CDR3 coding DNA: TGCAGCGTTGGAGGACGGGGTGGGGTCTCCTACGAGCAGTACTTC. This gives the protein CSVGGRGGVSYEQYF.